The 11 T cell receptor beta chains listed next were all sequenced from one sample in a study of T cells in Graves' hyperthyroidism and ophthalmopathy. TCR beta CDR3 regions were amplified from RNA transcripts. Initially, a first-round RT-PCR of the TCR CDR3 employed the HTBI primer set. One entry per CDR3 protein results from TCRdb running MiXCR on the multiplex PCR reads. This sample carries about 610,000 distinct CDR3 sequences, roughly 15% of them seen once, and the ten largest clones take approximately 4.3%. Sequencing was performed on blood. All receptors come from a woman aged 40 to 49 with Graves' ophthalmopathy.

The sample holds a few counts of this clonotype. V gene TRBV11-1 combines with J gene TRBJ2-7; D may be TRBD1 or TRBD2 (5 bases each). The CDR3 is 16 residues long. Trimming left V 4 bases short and J 1 base short, with 17 bases between. CDR1 SGHAT and CDR2 FQDESV come from the germline V gene (reference sequence). CDR3 in amino acids: CASSWTGGFGSYEQYF. CDR3 DNA: TGTGCCAGCAGCTGGACTGGGGGATTTGGGTCCTACGAGCAGTACTTC.

This clonotype was counted ten times or more. This chain links TRBV10-3 with TRBJ2-7; 8 nucleotides line up with TRBD1. The CDR3 spans 14 residues. CDR1 is ENHRY and CDR2 is SYGVKD in the germline V gene. The junction had 6 bases not matched to a gene; V was cut back by 6 bases and J by 2 bases. In nucleotides, the CDR3 is TGTGCCATCAGGGGACAGGACATTACCTACGAGCAGTACTTC. As protein: CAIRGQDITYEQYF.

This clonotype was recorded many times. CDR3 nucleotide sequence: TGTGCCAGCAGTTACTCGAGGGCCCGCTATGGCTACACCTTC. This translates into CASSYSRARYGYTF. The chain employs TRBV6-5 and TRBJ1-2, with D unresolved. The CDR3 has 14 amino acids. The germline V gene encodes CDR1 MNHEY and CDR2 SVGAGI. Between the trimmed V and J ends, which lost 0 bases and 4 bases, there was a span of 9 bases.

The table lists this clonotype with many counts. This chain links TRBV15 with TRBJ1-5, with a possible D match to TRBD1 (5 bases). The CDR3 has 16 amino acids. Germline values: CDR1 LNHNV, CDR2 YYDKDF (reference sequence). V lost 3 bases, J lost 5 bases, and 17 bases lay in between. In nucleotides, the CDR3 is TGTGCCACCAGCAGTGGCCTCCAGGGAGGCGATCAGCCCCAGCATTTT. This encodes CATSSGLQGGDQPQHF.

This clonotype showed up many times. The chain uses TRBV12-5 and TRBJ1-2; weak D call: TRBD1 (6 bases). Germline CDR1 LGHNT, CDR2 FRNRAP. V lost 3 bases and J lost 4, with 9 bases in between. The length of the CDR3 is 13 residues. The CDR3 loop reads CASGLSGAYGYTF. For the CDR3, the DNA is TGTGCTAGTGGTTTATCAGGGGCCTATGGCTACACCTTC. The full variable domain, completed using reference TRBV12-5 and TRBJ1-2, is DARVTQTPRHKVTEMGQEVTMRCQPILGHNTVFWYRQTMMQGLELLAYFRNRAPLDDSGMPKDRFSAEMPDATLATLKIQPSEPRDSAVYFCASGLSGAYGYTFGSGTRLTVV.

This clonotype was detected many times. V is TRBV20-1 and J is TRBJ2-7; D is possibly TRBD1 (5 bases). Germline V gene sequence: CDR1 DFQATT, CDR2 SNEGSKA (reference sequence). The V gene lost 4 bases and the J gene lost 2 bases, with 12 bases spanning the gap. The CDR3 has 13 amino acids. DNA for the CDR3: TGCAGTGCTAAGGAGACAGTCACCTACGAGCAGTACTTC. The encoded protein is CSAKETVTYEQYF.

This clonotype has at least ten counts. The chain links TRBV11-3 to TRBJ2-7; D gene ambiguous. Trimming took off 7 bases at V and 6 bases at J, with 10 bases between the two ends. Germline V gene lookup returns CDR1 SGHNT and CDR2 YENEEA. The CDR3 contains 11 residues. CDR3 DNA sequence: TGTGCCAGCACCTTGGGCTCCGAGCAGTACTTC. This encodes CASTLGSEQYF.

This clonotype was observed many times. CDR3 sequence (DNA): TGTGCCAGCAGTTTAGTGGGAGTAGCGCGGTCCTACGAGCAGTACTTC. Translated: CASSLVGVARSYEQYF. The chain joins TRBV12-3 or TRBV12-4 to TRBJ2-7; tentatively, D is TRBD2 (5 bases). This CDR3 contains 16 residues. Between the trimmed V and J ends, which lost 1 base and 1 base, there was a span of 14 bases.

This clonotype has ten or more counts. V usage is TRBV27 and J usage is TRBJ1-1; D is unclear. Germline CDR1 is MNHEY and CDR2 is SMNVEV (reference sequence). The CDR3 has 12 amino acids. Trimming stripped 8 bases from V and 4 bases from J, with 11 bases between. The CDR3 sequence: CASVGLATEAFF. Here the CDR3 DNA reads TGTGCCAGCGTAGGATTGGCCACTGAAGCTTTCTTT.

This rearrangement joins TRBV29-1 to TRBJ2-5, with TRBD2 identical over 9 bases. J gave up 3 bases and V 7 bases, and 3 bases lay outside the gene matches. The CDR3 runs 12 residues. Germline CDR1 is SQVTM and CDR2 is ANQGSEA. CDR3 in amino acids: CSAGLAKETQYF. For the CDR3, the DNA is TGCAGCGCCGGACTAGCGAAAGAGACCCAGTACTTC.

This clonotype was recorded a few times. This chain links TRBV9 with TRBJ2-7; tentatively, D is TRBD2 (5 bases). The germline V and J ends were trimmed by 0 bases and 13 bases, with 20 bases remaining between them. Germline CDR1 is SGDLS and CDR2 is YYNGEE. CDR3 size: 14 residues. CDR3 region: CASSVEDQRQSLYF. The CDR3 nucleotides are TGTGCCAGCAGCGTAGAAGACCAGCGGCAGAGCCTTTACTTC.